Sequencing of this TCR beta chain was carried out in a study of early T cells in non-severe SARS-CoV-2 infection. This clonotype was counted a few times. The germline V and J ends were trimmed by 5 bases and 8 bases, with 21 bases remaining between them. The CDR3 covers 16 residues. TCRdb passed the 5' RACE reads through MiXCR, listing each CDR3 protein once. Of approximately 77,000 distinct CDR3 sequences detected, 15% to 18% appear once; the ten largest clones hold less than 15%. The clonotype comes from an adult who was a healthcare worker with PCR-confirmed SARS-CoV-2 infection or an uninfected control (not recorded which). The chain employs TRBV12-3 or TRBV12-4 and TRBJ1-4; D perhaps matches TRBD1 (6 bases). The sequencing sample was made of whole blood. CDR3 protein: CASSPRGRPGPEKLFF. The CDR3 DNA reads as TGTGCCAGCAGTCCCAGGGGCAGACCCGGACCCGAAAAACTGTTTTTT.